The T cell receptor beta chain under discussion was sequenced for a study of T-cell reconstitution after alpha-beta-depleted transplantation in children. V lost 5 bases and J 2 bases, leaving 10 bases between the germline ends. This CDR3 has 13 residues. Library preparation (for TCRbeta) was performed with unique molecular identifiers. TCRdb recomputed calls from the PCR reads with MiXCR, one row per CDR3 protein. The sample has nearly 400,000 distinct CDR3 sequences, around 21% seen once. This TCR was sampled from a human donor who donated a stem cell graft to a child with acute myeloid leukemia. The chain recombines TRBV12-3 or TRBV12-4 with TRBJ2-7; D might be TRBD2 (5 bases). Source: PBMCs from the stem cell graft donor, taken from the stem cell graft. CDR3 DNA sequence: TGTGCCAGCAGTCTACGGAGGCCCTACGAGCAGTACTTC. Amino acid sequence: CASSLRRPYEQYF.